The next 10 T cell receptor beta chains were all read from a single sample in a study of blood T cell repertoires in COVID-19. The data were produced by immunoSEQ multiplex PCR, yet TCRdb's version contains in-frame clones alone and is incomplete. Of fewer than 250,000 clones in the sample, more than 60% were seen once. The sequencing sample was made of peripheral blood. Every receptor here comes from a woman aged 50 to 65 with acute or convalescent COVID-19.

This rearrangement joins TRBV3-1 (or the pseudogene TRBV3-2) to TRBJ1-4; the D gene is possibly TRBD1 (5 bases). CDR1 and CDR2 from the germline V gene are LGHDT and YNNKEL (reference sequence). With 1 base removed from V and 0 bases from J, the gap between germline ends came to 15 bases. This CDR3 contains 18 residues. The CDR3, as DNA: TGTGCCAGCAGCCAAGGCCAGGGCATTACAGCAACTAATGAAAAACTGTTTTTT. This encodes CASSQGQGITATNEKLFF.

The V gene is TRBV4-1, the J gene TRBJ1-1, with D unclear. The CDR3 extends over 15 amino acids. Between the trimmed V and J ends, which lost 0 bases and 11 bases, there was a span of 19 bases. Germline CDR1 is MGHRA and CDR2 is YSYEKL. CDR3 protein: CASSQDWRAVSSAFF. In nucleotides, the CDR3 is TGCGCCAGCAGCCAAGATTGGCGGGCGGTTAGTTCGGCTTTCTTT.

The chain couples TRBV23-1 to TRBJ2-1; 7 nucleotides match TRBD1. TRBV23-1 is treated as an ORF (open reading frame) with a function not yet certain. This CDR3 is 19 amino acids long. After removal of 6 bases from V and 4 bases from J, the junction contained 21 bases not matched to a gene. The CDR3 coding sequence is TGCGCCAGCAGGCGAATCCGGGACAGAACTGTCTTAATTTACAATGAGCAGTTCTTC. Residues: CASRRIRDRTVLIYNEQFF.

The V gene is TRBV5-6, the J gene TRBJ2-3; D call uncertain. The CDR3 contains 13 residues. V lost 2 bases and J 4 bases, leaving 8 bases between the germline ends. CDR1 SGHDT and CDR2 YYEEEE come from the germline V gene. The CDR3 loop reads CASSFGGPDTQYF. CDR3 bases: TGTGCCAGCAGCTTTGGTGGGCCAGATACGCAGTATTTT.

The genes are TRBV28 and TRBJ2-1; 7 positions match TRBD2. V shed 8 bases and J 3 bases; nucleotides not matched to a gene: 7. Germline V gene lookup returns CDR1 MDHEN and CDR2 SYDVKM. CDR3 length: 14 residues. The chain's CDR3 is CASHSSGNYNEQFF. CDR3 nucleotides: TGTGCCAGCCACTCTAGCGGTAACTACAATGAGCAGTTCTTC. The variable domain in full, completed from reference TRBV28 and TRBJ2-1, reads DVKVTQSSRYLVKRTGEKVFLECVQDMDHENMFWYRQDPGLGLRLIYFSYDVKMKEKGDIPEGYSVSREKKERFSLILESASTNQTSMYLCASHSSGNYNEQFFGPGTRLTVL.

This chain links TRBV6-4 with TRBJ2-7; D may be TRBD2 (6 bases). Germline CDR1 is MRHNA and CDR2 is SNTAGT. The ends were cut back, 11 bases at V and 3 bases at J, with 20 bases in the middle. The CDR3 has 14 residues. The CDR3 region is CAAPGGPRGYEQYF. CDR3 DNA sequence: TGTGCCGCCCCCGGGGGACCTAGGGGCTACGAGCAGTACTTC.

V is TRBV7-6 and J is TRBJ2-7; 7 bases align to TRBD1. With 4 bases clipped from V and 3 bases from J, the junction kept 9 bases outside the gene matches. CDR3 size: 15 residues. Germline V gene lookup returns CDR1 SGHVS and CDR2 FNYEAQ. The CDR3 here is CASSSQQGLGYEQYF. CDR3 coding DNA: TGTGCCAGCAGCTCCCAACAGGGGTTGGGCTACGAGCAGTACTTC.

This clone appeared once. V is TRBV3-1 (or the pseudogene TRBV3-2) and J is TRBJ2-2, with 8 bases lining up with TRBD1. The CDR3 is made up of 15 amino acids. CDR1 is LGHDT, CDR2 YNNKEL, per germline (reference sequence). V dropped 4 bases and J dropped 6; count of bases not matched to a gene: 7. The CDR3 region is CASSPGQGIAGELFF. The CDR3 bases are TGTGCCAGCAGCCCCGGACAGGGTATTGCCGGGGAGCTGTTTTTT.

This clone was detected only once. CDR3 protein: CASSSVGQGFAETQYF. DNA for the CDR3: TGTGCCAGCAGTTCTGTTGGACAGGGGTTCGCAGAGACCCAGTACTTC. The chain has TRBV28 and TRBJ2-5; 9 bases are shared with TRBD1. The V and J ends lost 4 bases and 4 bases, in that order; junction bases with no gene match: 10. The CDR3 has 16 amino acids. Per the germline V gene, CDR1 is MDHEN and CDR2 is SYDVKM.

The V and J genes are TRBV28 and TRBJ2-1, with 11 nucleotides matching TRBD2. Trimming took 8 bases from V and 8 from J; bases not matched to a gene: 14. The germline V gene encodes CDR1 MDHEN and CDR2 SYDVKM. This CDR3 spans 16 amino acids. The CDR3 coding sequence is TGTGCCAGCGAAACTAGCGGGAGCCGATACCGCCATGAGCAGTTCTTC. This gives the protein CASETSGSRYRHEQFF.